Detailed here is one T cell receptor (beta chain). What it recognizes is unknown. These data originate in a study of T cells in localized non-small cell lung cancer. General study points: An association was observed between higher blood T cell density and longer overall survival. When the top 100 tumor clones were examined, a median approximately 59 of them also appeared in the adjacent lung, which was paired and uninvolved. The highest T cell clonality was in uninvolved adjacent lung, above tumor.

TCRdb's copy holds only in-frame clones and misses some; the assay was immunoSEQ multiplex PCR. The data contain 6,400 or so clones, approximately 40% of them singletons. Per germline, CDR1 WSHSY and CDR2 SAAADI. The J segment lost 5 bases and the V segment lost 0 bases, leaving 4 bases of the junction unmatched. This CDR3 comprises 15 residues. The chain combines TRBV10-2 with TRBJ2-1; 7 bases match TRBD2. Sample: lung tumor tissue, taken before any cancer treatment. The source of this sequence is a man aged 40 to 69 with stage III lung adenocarcinoma. CDR3: CASSESGAGNNEQFF. CDR3 sequence (DNA): TGCGCCAGCAGTGAGTCGGGAGCGGGGAACAATGAGCAGTTCTTC.